The 10 T cell receptor beta chains below come from one sample, sequenced in a study of T cells in women clearing cervical HPV infection. Libraries were prepared by immunoSEQ multiplex PCR; TCRdb keeps only in-frame clonotypes and omits some of them. This table lists fewer than 40,000 clones. The specimen sequenced was blood buffy coat. These receptors all come from a woman between 18 and 70 years old with a cervical HPV16 infection that either progressed to CIN3+ or cleared (not recorded which).

Turning to this clone: Read coverage stops 3 residues before the CDR3 terminus; the germline J gene supplies the remainder. The V and J genes are TRBV5-4 and TRBJ1-6; possible D gene TRBD1, 6 bases. The CDR3 covers 13 residues. The germline V and J ends were trimmed by 5 bases and 7 bases, with 10 bases remaining between them. Germline V CDR1 and CDR2: SGHNT, YYREEE (reference sequence). CDR3 DNA (partial): TGTGCCAGCAGTCCGGGACAAAATTCACCC. Amino acids: CASSPGQNSP. The CDR3, in full, reads CASSPGQNSPLHF.

Turning to this clone: The read ends 3 residues before the CDR3 terminus; that terminus is restored from the germline J gene. The rearrangement uses TRBV2 and TRBJ1-1, with D possibly TRBD1 on 6 matching bases. This CDR3 contains 13 residues. With 7 bases removed from V and 5 bases from J, the gap between germline ends came to 14 bases. Germline assignment: CDR1 SNHLY and CDR2 FYNNEI. The CDR3 DNA, read in part, is TGTGCCAGCACCATCGGTAGGGGGACTGAA. Protein: CASTIGRGTE. The CDR3 reads in full as CASTIGRGTEAFF.

A word on this clone: The read halts 3 residues ahead of the CDR3 end, with the missing end drawn from the germline J gene. V and J are TRBV18 and TRBJ2-2; the match to TRBD2 covers 8 bases. This CDR3 has 17 residues. Trimming cost V 5 bases and J 2 bases; bases outside gene matches: 10. Germline V gene data show CDR1 as KGHSH and CDR2 as LQKENI. The sequenced part of the CDR3 DNA is TGTGCCAGCTCAGTAGCAAGCGGGGGCCCCAACACCGGGGAG. Its translation: CASSVASGGPNTGE. The CDR3 in its entirety is CASSVASGGPNTGELFF.

As to this clone: Read coverage stops 3 residues before the CDR3 terminus; the germline J gene supplies the remainder. The chain joins TRBV11-1 to TRBJ2-1; 9 bases are shared with TRBD1. This CDR3 spans 15 amino acids. V lost 5 bases, J lost 3 bases, and 5 bases stayed unmatched. Looked up from germline, CDR1 is SGHAT and CDR2 is FQDESV (reference sequence). This CDR3 is CASSLGQGYYNEQFF. The sequenced CDR3 bases are TGTGCCAGCAGCCTGGGACAGGGATACTACAATGAG.

With respect to this clone: The read falls 3 residues short of the CDR3 end, and the missing part is taken from the germline J gene. The gene calls are TRBV7-8 and TRBJ2-3, with TRBD1 matching 9 bases. Germline CDR1 reads SGHVS; CDR2 reads FQNEAQ. The CDR3 covers 17 residues. This CDR3 reads CASSKRDRAIFNQPQYF. CDR3 DNA (partial): TGTGCCAGCAGCAAGAGGGACAGGGCTATTTTTAATCAGCCG.

Points on this clone: From the germline J gene comes the end of the CDR3, since the read stops 3 residues before it. This rearrangement joins TRBV19 to TRBJ2-3, with D possibly called TRBD1 or TRBD2 (6 bases each). Per the germline V gene, CDR1 is LNHDA and CDR2 is SQIVND (reference sequence). CDR3 length equals 16 residues. The CDR3: CASSIDGLGGGETQYF. The covered CDR3 bases are TGTGCCAGTAGTATCGACGGGCTCGGAGGGGGAGAGACG. Full variable domain (missing parts from reference TRBV19 and TRBJ2-3): DGGITQSPKYLFRKEGQNVTLSCEQNLNHDAMYWYRQDPGQGLRLIYYSQIVNDFQKGDIAEGYSVSREKKESFPLTVTSAQKNPTAFYLCASSIDGLGGGETQYFGPGTRLTVL.

Comments on this clone: The read comes to an end 3 residues before the CDR3 does, leaving the germline J gene to fill in the end. The J gene is TRBJ2-7, the V gene TRBV5-1, with TRBD2 identical over 7 bases. J gave up 2 bases and V 6 bases, and 8 bases lay outside the gene matches. Germline loops: CDR1 SGHRS, CDR2 YFSETQ. This CDR3 is 14 amino acids long. The CDR3 reads CASTPGGSPYEQYF. The covered CDR3 bases are TGCGCCAGCACTCCCGGGGGGAGTCCCTACGAG.

On this clone: Read data end 3 residues before the CDR3 end; the end is taken from the germline J gene. V is TRBV18 and J is TRBJ1-1; possibly TRBD1 for D (5 bases). Trimming stripped 6 bases from V and 6 bases from J, with 11 bases between. This CDR3 contains 12 residues. Germline V CDR1 and CDR2: KGHSH, LQKENI. CDR3 protein: CASSPGTPEAFF. CDR3 DNA, as far as it was read: TGTGCCAGCTCCCCGGGGACTCCTGAA.

Remarks on this clone: The read falls 3 residues short of the CDR3 end, and the missing part is taken from the germline J gene. This rearrangement joins TRBV5-4 to TRBJ2-3; a possible D gene is TRBD2 (6 bases). The CDR3 runs 14 residues. Germline CDR1 reads SGHNT; CDR2 reads YYREEE (reference sequence). The CDR3 is CASSLGRDQETQYF. Partial CDR3 DNA: TGTGCCAGCAGCTTGGGGCGGGATCAAGAGACG.

Turning to this clone: The missing CDR3 end, 3 residues past where the read stops, is filled in from the germline J gene. V is TRBV7-2 and J is TRBJ2-3, with TRBD2 as a possible D gene (5 bases). This CDR3 region has 15 residues. The V gene's germline CDR1 is SGHTA and CDR2 FQGNSA. This CDR3 is CASSLGGLPVETQYF. The CDR3 bases that were read are TGTGCCAGCAGCTTAGGAGGGCTCCCGGTAGAGACG.